The clone carrying this T cell receptor beta chain was counted ten times or more. Its cognate antigen is unknown. The sample belongs to a study of shared clonotypes between healthy human individuals. General study findings and limits: In this cohort, only blood was sampled, and tissue repertoires likely differ.

Measured with immunoSEQ multiplex PCR; TCRdb has only the in-frame clones, and not every one. There are 110,000 or so clones in the sample; under 70% occur only once, and about a quarter lies in the top ten. There are 13 residues in the CDR3. Germline lookup yields CDR1 MRHNA and CDR2 SNTAGT. Deletions cut 3 bases from V and 2 bases from J, with 6 bases between. The sequencing sample was made of memory CD8+ T cells sorted from blood. Noted subset: CD45RO+ cells pooled with CCR7-negative TemRA cells. The receptor was derived from a woman in her thirties in good health. This chain links TRBV6-4 with TRBJ2-3; D gene ambiguous. CDR3 amino acids: CASSEKATDTQYF. The CDR3 DNA follows: TGTGCCAGCAGTGAGAAGGCCACAGATACGCAGTATTTT.